This T cell receptor beta chain was found in a study of blood T cell repertoires in COVID-19. Donors of Cohort 3 who recovered were those that had two negative PCRs, clearance, or symptom resolution. Libraries were prepared by immunoSEQ multiplex PCR; TCRdb keeps only in-frame clonotypes and omits some of them. The repertoire has approximately 320,000 clones, about 92% of them found once; the top ten carry 2.6%. The CDR3 contains 17 residues. Germline values: CDR1 SGHTA, CDR2 FQGNSA. V shed 5 bases and J 4 bases; nucleotides not matched to a gene: 14. Sequences were obtained from PBMCs or T cells enriched from blood (not recorded which). The J gene is TRBJ2-5, the V gene TRBV7-2; 9 bases are a match to TRBD1. This TCR was recovered from a man aged 55 to 70 who had recovered from COVID-19. The CDR3 loop is CASSGPQGARVRETQYF. DNA of the CDR3: TGTGCCAGCAGCGGGCCACAGGGGGCGCGGGTGAGAGAGACCCAGTACTTC.